Below are 26 T cell receptor beta chains sequenced from a single sample in a study of blood T cells in healthy people across ages (dated by TCRdb to between 2014 and 2017). The library was produced with 5' RACE. Data came from an Illumina HiSeq 2500. A second PCR of roughly 7 to 12 cycles was run with a J-beta primer mix and a sample-barcoded 5' primer. The public sequencing data were trimmed at Q25 with fastp and processed into clonotypes with MiXCR by TCRdb, which kept only in-frame beta chains. Here each entry gathers all rows of one CDR3 protein and keeps the most common genes and DNA. Here the sample has around 800,000 distinct CDR3 sequences; 62% occur a single time. The top ten clonotypes cover roughly a quarter of the sample. The specimen was blood. Source of these receptors: a man aged 25 to 40 in good health.

The rearrangement uses TRBV20-1 and TRBJ2-1, with 8 bases matching TRBD2. With V trimmed by 4 bases and J by 1 base, 9 bases remained unmatched. CDR1 is DFQATT and CDR2 is SNEGSKA in the germline V gene (reference sequence). This CDR3 has 16 amino acids. The CDR3 loop reads CSATLPRGGSYNEQFF. Here the CDR3 DNA reads TGCAGTGCTACACTCCCACGGGGGGGTTCCTACAATGAGCAGTTCTTC.

The CDR3 sequence is CSARGGGETDTQYF. The CDR3 bases are TGCAGTGCTAGAGGAGGGGGAGAGACAGATACGCAGTATTTT. The chain combines TRBV20-1 with TRBJ2-3, with a weak D call TRBD1 (6 bases). From germline, CDR1 is DFQATT and CDR2 SNEGSKA (reference sequence). With 1 base removed from V and 3 bases from J, the gap between germline ends came to 11 bases. This CDR3 has 14 residues.

The J gene is TRBJ2-7, the V gene TRBV7-3; a weak D match, TRBD1 (5 bases). CDR1 and CDR2 from the germline V gene are SGHTA and FQGTGA. Trimming took off 5 bases at V and 4 bases at J, with 12 bases between the two ends. The CDR3 covers 13 residues. The CDR3 bases are TGTGCCAGCAGCGGGGAAAAGGGGTACGAGCAGTACTTC. Amino acids: CASSGEKGYEQYF.

The chain uses TRBV6-5 and TRBJ2-7; D perhaps matches TRBD2 (5 bases). The germline V gene has CDR1 MNHEY and CDR2 SVGAGI. This CDR3 contains 13 residues. The V gene lost 2 bases and the J gene lost 3 bases, with 8 bases spanning the gap. DNA for the CDR3: TGTGCCAGCAGTTACGGACTTAACTACGAGCAGTACTTC. Protein product: CASSYGLNYEQYF.

The chain carries TRBV12-3 or TRBV12-4 and TRBJ1-4; D uncertain. This CDR3 is built from 16 residues. Trimming removed 3 bases from V and 0 bases from J, with 11 bases in between. The CDR3 loop reads CASSFEGPATNEKLFF. In DNA form, the CDR3 reads TGTGCCAGCAGTTTTGAGGGCCCGGCAACTAATGAAAAACTGTTTTTT.

As concerns this clonotype: Germline is not matched at one junction end, which may reflect a read error. V usage is TRBV7-8 and J usage is TRBJ1-5, with 8 bases that match TRBD1. Germline CDR1 reads SGHVS; CDR2 reads FQNEAQ. The CDR3 sequence is 18 residues long. Here the CDR3 DNA reads TGTGCCAGCAGCCCGTGGGGCAGGGGGCTTGAGAGCAATCAGCCTCAGCATTTT. Translation: CASSPWGRGLESNQPQHF.

The genes are TRBV6-1 and TRBJ2-1, with 8 bases lining up with TRBD2. The CDR3 sequence is 15 residues long. Germline V gene data show CDR1 as MNHNS and CDR2 as SASEGT. After removal of 2 bases from V and 3 bases from J, the junction contained 3 bases not matched to a gene. DNA of the CDR3: TGTGCCAGCAGTGAACTACTAGCGGTCTACAATGAGCAGTTCTTC. Protein: CASSELLAVYNEQFF.

This clonotype was seen just once. The chain carries TRBV12-3 or TRBV12-4 and TRBJ2-5, with TRBD2 matching 7 bases. With V trimmed by 5 bases and J by 5 bases, 17 bases remained unmatched. This CDR3 has 17 residues. The CDR3 DNA is TGTGCCAGCAGTCCCTCCCTTCTTCCGGGGGGTCAGGAGACCCAGTACTTC. The encoded protein is CASSPSLLPGGQETQYF.

The rearrangement joins TRBV6-7 to TRBJ2-5; TRBD2 matches at 11 bases. TRBV6-7 carries the ORF label, with uncertain function. This CDR3 is 17 amino acids long. J gave up 11 bases and V 2 bases, and 16 bases lay outside the gene matches. CDR3 in DNA: TGTGCCAGCAGTTACGCGACTAGCGGGGATAAGTCGGGGGAGCAGTACTTC. Translating it yields CASSYATSGDKSGEQYF.

The chain has TRBV7-2 and TRBJ2-5; 7 bases align to TRBD2. CDR1 and CDR2 from the germline V gene are SGHTA and FQGNSA. This CDR3 contains 14 residues. V shed 7 bases, J shed 1 base, and the junction held 6 bases outside the gene matches. DNA of the CDR3: TGTGCCAGCAACCCGACGGGGGGCCAAGAGACCCAGTACTTC. Protein: CASNPTGGQETQYF.

The chain couples TRBV30 to TRBJ1-1; D is ambiguous. The CDR3 extends over 12 amino acids. V gave up 6 bases and J gave up 0 bases, with 8 bases separating them. The germline gives CDR1 GTSNPN, CDR2 SVGIG (reference sequence). CDR3 sequence: CACQDLNTEAFF. CDR3 DNA sequence: TGTGCCTGTCAGGATTTGAACACTGAAGCTTTCTTT.

The chain links TRBV15 to TRBJ1-6; 7 nucleotides match TRBD1. The CDR3 sequence is 17 residues long. Germline CDR1 is LNHNV and CDR2 is YYDKDF (reference sequence). J was trimmed by 9 bases and V by 0 bases; bases with no gene match: 11. The CDR3: CATSRDRKTGVGSPLHF. CDR3 nucleotide sequence: TGTGCCACCAGCAGAGACCGAAAAACAGGGGTGGGTTCACCCCTCCACTTT.

This clonotype was recorded a few times. CDR3: CSARGGGANLEQFF. The CDR3 DNA follows: TGCAGTGCTAGGGGAGGGGGCGCGAATTTGGAGCAGTTCTTC. The gene calls are TRBV20-1 and TRBJ2-1; D tentatively reads TRBD1 or TRBD2 (7 bases each). The CDR3 is 14 amino acids. V was pared by 3 bases and J by 10 bases, with 19 bases between. Germline CDR1 is DFQATT and CDR2 is SNEGSKA (reference sequence).

This clonotype came up a few times. The chain uses TRBV7-3 and TRBJ2-3; tentatively, D is TRBD2 (5 bases). CDR1 is SGHTA and CDR2 is FQGTGA in the germline V gene. Trimming took off 5 bases at V and 1 base at J, with 10 bases between the two ends. The CDR3 has 14 residues. This CDR3 reads CASSPGLGTDTQYF. As DNA, the CDR3 is TGTGCCAGCAGCCCAGGACTCGGCACAGATACGCAGTATTTT.

The chain is built from TRBV4-3 and TRBJ2-3; 15 bases are a match to TRBD2. Germline CDR1 is LGHNA and CDR2 is YSLEER. CDR3 length: 15 amino acids. V lost 4 bases, J lost 7 bases, and 3 bases stayed unmatched. CDR3 sequence: CASSPGTSGGYTQYF. Here the CDR3 DNA reads TGCGCCAGCAGCCCTGGGACTAGCGGGGGGTATACGCAGTATTTT.

The chain joins TRBV5-1 to TRBJ2-5; 9 bases agree with TRBD1. The CDR3 is made up of 15 amino acids. Germline CDR1 is SGHRS and CDR2 is YFSETQ. V was clipped by 4 bases and J by 4 bases; unmatched bases: 8. CDR3 residues: CASSPIAQGAETQYF. CDR3 coding DNA: TGCGCCAGCAGCCCTATAGCACAGGGGGCAGAGACCCAGTACTTC.

The chain uses TRBV12-3 or TRBV12-4 and TRBJ2-3; 9 bases are a match to TRBD1. The CDR3 contains 15 residues. The V and J ends lost 6 bases and 3 bases, in that order; junction bases with no gene match: 7. The CDR3 bases are TGTGCCAGCAGCTCCGGGACAGGGTTTACAGATACGCAGTATTTT. Protein product: CASSSGTGFTDTQYF.

This clonotype is a singleton in its sample. Relative to the germline gene, one junction end is altered; a read error may explain this. The chain carries TRBV29-1 and TRBJ1-2; TRBD1 aligns across 8 bases. The CDR3 runs 13 residues. Germline V gene lookup returns CDR1 SQVTM and CDR2 ANQGSEA. CDR3 in amino acids: CSALDRGIYGYTF. The CDR3 bases are TGCAGCGCCCTAGACAGGGGTATCTATGGTTACACCTTC.

V gene TRBV7-9 combines with J gene TRBJ2-7; TRBD1 or TRBD2 may be the D gene (7 bases each). V lost 5 bases and J lost 7, with 24 bases in between. The CDR3 has 16 residues. The germline V gene has CDR1 SEHNR and CDR2 FQNEAQ (reference sequence). The CDR3: CASSPQGRGLYNEQYF. The DNA for the CDR3 is TGTGCCAGCAGCCCCCAGGGGAGGGGGCTATACAATGAGCAGTACTTC.

This chain joins TRBV20-1 and TRBJ2-7; D uncertain. The CDR3 totals 15 residues. V lost 4 bases, J lost 0 bases, and 16 bases lay in between. Germline values: CDR1 DFQATT, CDR2 SNEGSKA (reference sequence). Here the CDR3 DNA reads TGCAGTGCTATGTCCGGGCAGGATACCTCCTACGAGCAGTACTTC. Translated: CSAMSGQDTSYEQYF.

On this clonotype: Germline is not matched at one junction end, which may reflect a read error. The rearrangement joins TRBV7-9 to TRBJ2-1, with D possibly being TRBD2 (5 bases). Germline lookup yields CDR1 SEHNR and CDR2 FQNEAQ (reference sequence). The CDR3 spans 15 residues. CDR3 region: CASSLAGETDNERFF. The DNA of the CDR3 is TGTGCCAGCAGCTTAGCCGGGGAGACCGACAATGAGCGGTTCTTC.

This sequence joins TRBV5-1 and TRBJ2-4, with a weak D call TRBD2 (5 bases). Trimming stripped 4 bases from V and 13 bases from J, with 21 bases between. Germline loops: CDR1 SGHRS, CDR2 YFSETQ. The CDR3 sequence is 14 residues long. The CDR3 protein is CASSARADGREQYF. CDR3 DNA: TGCGCCAGCAGCGCTCGGGCAGACGGAAGGGAGCAGTACTTC.

As DNA, the CDR3 is TGCAGTGCTAGAGATCTCCGGCGGGGAGACAATGAGCAGTACTTC. Encoded protein: CSARDLRRGDNEQYF. The chain links TRBV20-1 to TRBJ2-7; D may be TRBD2 (6 bases). V shed 0 bases and J shed 7 bases, with 19 bases lying between them. Germline V gives CDR1 DFQATT, CDR2 SNEGSKA (reference sequence). The length of the CDR3 is 15 residues.

This clonotype was counted only a few times. This chain uses TRBV29-1 with TRBJ2-5; the D gene is possibly TRBD2 (6 bases). CDR3 size: 12 residues. Looked up from germline, CDR1 is SQVTM and CDR2 is ANQGSEA. The ends were cut back, 7 bases at V and 1 base at J, with 10 bases in the middle. In nucleotides, the CDR3 is TGCAGCGGGGGTAGCGGCCAAGAGACCCAGTACTTC. Residues: CSGGSGQETQYF.

V and J are TRBV2 and TRBJ2-1; D remains unclear. Trimming shortened V by 6 bases and J by 0 bases, and 12 bases separated the two germline ends. CDR3 length: 15 residues. Germline loops: CDR1 SNHLY, CDR2 FYNNEI. Here the CDR3 DNA reads TGTGCCAGCAGGGAGACACCGAGCTCCTACAATGAGCAGTTCTTC. It specifies CASRETPSSYNEQFF.

The chain couples TRBV9 to TRBJ2-7; 12 bases line up with TRBD1. In germline, CDR1 is SGDLS, CDR2 YYNGEE. This CDR3 has 17 amino acids. V was pared by 2 bases and J by 3 bases, with 9 bases of the junction left unmatched. The CDR3 protein is CASSVDSGTGGFYEQYF. The CDR3 region has the DNA TGTGCCAGCAGCGTCGACTCCGGGACAGGGGGCTTCTACGAGCAGTACTTC. Using reference TRBV9 and TRBJ2-7 for the parts outside the CDR3, the full variable domain is DSGVTQTPKHLITATGQRVTLRCSPRSGDLSVYWYQQSLDQGLQFLIQYYNGEERAKGNILERFSAQQFPDLHSELNLSSLELGDSALYFCASSVDSGTGGFYEQYFGPGTRLTVT.